This T cell receptor beta chain emerged from a study of shared clonotypes between healthy human individuals. This clone was picked up one time. The CDR3 extends over 18 amino acids. The germline CDR1 and CDR2 sequences are SGHNT and YYREEE (reference sequence). Germline trimming cut 0 bases from V and 8 bases from J; bases unmatched to any gene: 13. Adults of Caucasian background living in Nashville, Tennessee made up all donors. The assay was immunoSEQ multiplex PCR, and TCRdb's table has in-frame clones only and misses some. The data show approximately 2.3 million clones, more than 80% seen once. Sequences were obtained from naive CD4+ T cells from PBMCs. Subset meaning: CD45RA+ positively selected. V is TRBV5-4 and J is TRBJ2-1, with TRBD2 matching 11 bases. The clonotype comes from a man between 18 and 35 years old in good health. Some clones in this sample may be carry-over from other donors' samples. CDR3 nucleotide sequence: TGTGCCAGCAGCTTGGTGTCTAGCGGGAGGCCTCCGGGGGATGAGCAGTTCTTC. This translates into CASSLVSSGRPPGDEQFF.